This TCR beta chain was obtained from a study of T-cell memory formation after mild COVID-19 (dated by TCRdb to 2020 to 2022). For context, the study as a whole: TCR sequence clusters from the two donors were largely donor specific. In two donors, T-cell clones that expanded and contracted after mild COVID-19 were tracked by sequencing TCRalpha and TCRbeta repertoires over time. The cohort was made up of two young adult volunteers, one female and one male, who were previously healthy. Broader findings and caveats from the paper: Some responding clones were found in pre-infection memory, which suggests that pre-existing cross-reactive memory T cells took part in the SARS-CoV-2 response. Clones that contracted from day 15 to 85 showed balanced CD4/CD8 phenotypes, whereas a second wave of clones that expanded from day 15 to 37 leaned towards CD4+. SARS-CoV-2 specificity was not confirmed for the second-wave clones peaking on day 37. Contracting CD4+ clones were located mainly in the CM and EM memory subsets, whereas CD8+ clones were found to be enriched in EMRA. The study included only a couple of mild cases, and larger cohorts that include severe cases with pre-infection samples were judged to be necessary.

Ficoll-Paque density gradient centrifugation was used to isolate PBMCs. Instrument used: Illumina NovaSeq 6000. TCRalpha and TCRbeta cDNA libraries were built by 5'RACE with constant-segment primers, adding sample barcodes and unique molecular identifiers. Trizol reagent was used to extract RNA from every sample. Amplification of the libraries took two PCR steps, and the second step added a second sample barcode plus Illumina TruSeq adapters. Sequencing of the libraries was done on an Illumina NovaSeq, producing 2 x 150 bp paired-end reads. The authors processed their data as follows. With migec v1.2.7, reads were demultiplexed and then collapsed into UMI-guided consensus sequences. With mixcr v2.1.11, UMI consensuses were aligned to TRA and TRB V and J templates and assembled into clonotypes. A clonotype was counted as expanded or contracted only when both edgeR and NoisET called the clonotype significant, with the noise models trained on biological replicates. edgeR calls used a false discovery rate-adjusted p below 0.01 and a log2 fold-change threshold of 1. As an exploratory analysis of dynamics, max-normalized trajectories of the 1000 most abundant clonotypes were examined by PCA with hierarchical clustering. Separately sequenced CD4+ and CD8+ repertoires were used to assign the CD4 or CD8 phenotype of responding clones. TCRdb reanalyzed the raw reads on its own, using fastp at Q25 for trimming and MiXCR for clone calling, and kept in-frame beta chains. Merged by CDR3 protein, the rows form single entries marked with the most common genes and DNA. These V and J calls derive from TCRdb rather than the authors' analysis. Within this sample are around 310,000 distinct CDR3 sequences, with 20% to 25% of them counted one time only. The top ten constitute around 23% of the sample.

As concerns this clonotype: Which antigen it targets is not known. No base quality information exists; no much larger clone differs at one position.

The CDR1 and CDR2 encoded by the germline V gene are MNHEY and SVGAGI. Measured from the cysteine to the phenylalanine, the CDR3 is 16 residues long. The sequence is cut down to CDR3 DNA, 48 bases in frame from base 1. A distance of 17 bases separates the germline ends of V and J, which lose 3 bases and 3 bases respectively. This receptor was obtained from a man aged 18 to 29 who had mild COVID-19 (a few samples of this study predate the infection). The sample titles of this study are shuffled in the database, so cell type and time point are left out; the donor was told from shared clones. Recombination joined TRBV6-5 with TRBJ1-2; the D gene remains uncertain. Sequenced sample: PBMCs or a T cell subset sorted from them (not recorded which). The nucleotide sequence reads TGTGCCAGCAGTTATCGGATCCAATTCCGGGACTATGGCTACACCTTC. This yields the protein CASSYRIQFRDYGYTF.